A selection of T cell receptor beta chains follows, all from one sample in a study of blood T cell repertoires in COVID-19. Here immunoSEQ multiplex PCR was the method, and the copy in TCRdb shows in-frame clones only, minus some. The sample carries a few hundred thousand clones, 85% to 90% recorded once. Sequenced: peripheral blood. The source is a woman in her fifties or sixties with COVID-19, enrolled during active disease. The CDR3 runs from the conserved cysteine through the conserved F or W. The order of the fields is V gene, clone size, D gene, J gene, CDR3 protein, CDR3 DNA. The D gene is left open where the match is weak. Rows may omit the clone size; those that give it use once, few, many or a size class.

TRBV2	NA	NA	TRBJ1-1	CASRPGRGVDTEAFF	TGTGCCAGCAGACCCGGACGGGGAGTAGACACTGAAGCTTTCTTT
TRBV18	NA	TRBD1	TRBJ1-1	CASSSQGINTEAFF	TGTGCCAGCTCATCACAGGGGATAAACACTGAAGCTTTCTTT
TRBV19	NA	TRBD1	TRBJ2-2	CASSIGQGVNTGELFF	TGTGCCAGTAGTATTGGGCAGGGGGTAAACACCGGGGAGCTGTTTTTT
TRBV12-3/TRBV12-4	NA	TRBD1	TRBJ1-2	CASSPQGARGYTF	TGTGCCAGCAGTCCCCAGGGGGCGAGGGGCTACACCTTC
TRBV4-3	NA	TRBD2	TRBJ2-7	CASSLRGGVDEQYF	TGCGCCAGCAGCCTTCGGGGGGGTGTGGACGAGCAGTACTTC
TRBV7-9	NA	NA	TRBJ1-2	CASSFSYGYTF	TGTGCCAGCAGCTTCTCCTATGGCTACACCTTC
TRBV19	NA	NA	TRBJ2-4	CASSIGTGRVSIQYF	TGTGCCAGTAGTATCGGAACAGGGCGTGTGAGCATTCAGTACTTC
TRBV5-1	NA	NA	TRBJ1-1	CASSLLNQVNTEAFF	TGCGCCAGCAGCTTGTTAAACCAGGTGAACACTGAAGCTTTCTTT
TRBV7-3	once	TRBD2	TRBJ2-7	CASSLGLAGEQYF	TGTGCCAGCAGCCTGGGACTAGCTGGCGAGCAGTACTTC
TRBV5-6	NA	TRBD1	TRBJ2-3	CASSFRTGFTDTQYF	TGTGCCAGCAGCTTCCGGACAGGGTTCACAGATACGCAGTATTTT
TRBV5-1	NA	TRBD2	TRBJ2-7	CASSTTSGGAIYEQYF	TGCGCCAGCAGCACCACTAGCGGGGGGGCCATCTACGAGCAGTACTTC
TRBV6-6	NA	TRBD1	TRBJ2-1	CASSTGNNEQFF	TGTGCCAGCTCGACAGGGAACAATGAGCAGTTCTTC
TRBV30	NA	NA	TRBJ1-2	CAWSGMGGTHYGYTF	TGTGCCTGGAGTGGTATGGGAGGAACCCACTATGGCTACACCTTC
TRBV15	NA	NA	TRBJ1-1	CATSRGLMNTEAFF	TGTGCCACCAGCAGGGGGCTGATGAACACTGAAGCTTTCTTT
TRBV3-1/TRBV3-2	NA	TRBD1	TRBJ1-1	CASSQTGMNTEAFF	TGTGCCAGCAGTCAGACAGGGATGAACACTGAAGCTTTCTTT
TRBV5-6	NA	TRBD1	TRBJ1-2	CASNRAGGSYGYTF	TGTGCCAGCAATCGGGCAGGGGGCAGCTATGGCTACACCTTC
TRBV9	NA	TRBD1	TRBJ2-5	CASSADRGRETQYF	TGTGCCAGCAGCGCGGACAGGGGACGGGAGACCCAGTACTTC
TRBV5-4	NA	TRBD1	TRBJ2-7	CASSPGQVSYEQYF	TGTGCCAGCAGCCCTGGACAGGTCTCCTACGAGCAGTACTTC
TRBV6-2/TRBV6-3	NA	NA	TRBJ1-2	CASSYQGRSGYGYTF	TGTGCCAGCAGTTATCAAGGACGGTCGGGGTATGGCTACACCTTC
TRBV7-8	NA	TRBD1	TRBJ1-6	CASSPVGQGVGSPLHF	TGTGCCAGCAGCCCAGTGGGACAGGGAGTTGGTTCACCCCTCCACTTT
TRBV19	NA	NA	TRBJ1-2	CASSIVRGGEDGYTF	TGTGCCAGTAGTATAGTTAGGGGGGGAGAGGACGGCTACACCTTC
TRBV7-2	NA	NA	TRBJ1-1	CASSIAGVSGTEAFF	TGTGCCAGCAGCATAGCCGGGGTTTCGGGCACTGAAGCTTTCTTT
TRBV7-2	NA	TRBD1	TRBJ1-1	CASSGTGGGTEAFF	TGTGCCAGCAGCGGGACAGGGGGTGGCACTGAAGCTTTCTTT
TRBV12-3/TRBV12-4	NA	NA	TRBJ1-2	CASTEGRSYGYTF	TGTGCCAGCACCGAGGGCAGGAGCTATGGCTACACCTTC
TRBV6-6	few	NA	TRBJ1-6	CASSPAPYRVPLGISPLHF	TGTGCCAGCAGTCCTGCTCCTTACAGGGTCCCCCTGGGGATTTCACCCCTCCACTTT
TRBV6-2/TRBV6-3	once	TRBD1	TRBJ1-5	CASSYGGQGQPQHF	TGTGCCAGCAGTTACGGCGGACAGGGACAGCCCCAGCATTTT
TRBV7-8	NA	TRBD1	TRBJ1-3	CASSRGGVSGNTIYF	TGTGCCAGCAGCCGAGGGGGCGTGAGTGGAAACACCATATATTTT
TRBV7-2	NA	NA	TRBJ1-4	CASSLGRGGSGKLFF	TGTGCCAGCAGCTTAGGACGGGGAGGGTCAGGAAAACTGTTTTTT
TRBV19	NA	NA	TRBJ2-2	CASSTGNFGELFF	TGTGCCAGTAGTACAGGAAACTTCGGGGAGCTGTTTTTT
TRBV7-2	NA	TRBD1	TRBJ2-7	CASSLVATTGGMTYEQYF	TGTGCCAGCAGCTTAGTTGCCACTACAGGGGGCATGACCTACGAGCAGTACTTC
TRBV5-4	NA	NA	TRBJ1-6	CASSEITGRALHF	TGTGCCAGCAGCGAAATCACAGGGCGGGCCCTCCACTTT
TRBV5-6	once	NA	TRBJ2-2	CASSFKATGELFF	TGTGCCAGCAGCTTCAAAGCTACCGGGGAGCTGTTTTTT
TRBV6-1	NA	TRBD1	TRBJ2-7	CASSDFTGGHEQYF	TGTGCCAGCAGTGATTTCACAGGGGGCCACGAGCAGTACTTC
TRBV7-8	NA	NA	TRBJ1-5	CASSLATGSNQPQHF	TGTGCCAGCAGCTTAGCCACAGGGTCCAATCAGCCCCAGCATTTT
TRBV24-1	NA	TRBD1	TRBJ2-3	CATSDSTNRDREDTQYF	TGTGCCACCAGTGATTCTACCAATCGGGACAGGGAGGATACGCAGTATTTT
TRBV29-1	NA	NA	TRBJ2-1	CSVVGRNAYNEQFF	TGCAGCGTTGTGGGGCGGAATGCCTACAATGAGCAGTTCTTC
TRBV5-4	NA	TRBD1	TRBJ1-2	CASSLALGRGQSNYGYTF	TGTGCCAGCAGCTTGGCTTTAGGCAGGGGGCAGTCTAACTATGGCTACACCTTC
TRBV12-5	NA	TRBD2	TRBJ2-5	CASGHGTSDKGTQYF	TGTGCTAGTGGTCACGGGACTAGCGACAAAGGGACCCAGTACTTC
TRBV7-2	once	TRBD1	TRBJ2-1	CASSLRQGGWNEQFF	TGTGCCAGCAGCTTAAGACAGGGGGGTTGGAATGAGCAGTTCTTC
TRBV7-3	NA	NA	TRBJ2-3	CASSLGRDTQYF	TGTGCCAGCAGCTTAGGGAGAGATACGCAGTATTTT
TRBV9	NA	TRBD1	TRBJ2-1	CASSVGLGTGGLTRGEQFF	TGTGCCAGCAGCGTAGGATTGGGGACAGGGGGTTTGACGCGCGGTGAGCAGTTCTTC
TRBV2	NA	TRBD1	TRBJ2-5	CASVYGTGLETQYF	TGTGCCAGCGTTTACGGGACAGGGCTAGAGACCCAGTACTTC